This TCR beta chain was identified during a study of CD8 T cells in Susac syndrome. General study points: The study's TCR sequencing and HLA analysis drew on a certain number of individuals. That number was acknowledged as relatively small.

The length of the CDR3 is 18 residues. V shed 5 bases and J shed 2 bases, with 21 bases lying between them. The V gene's germline CDR1 is MNHEY and CDR2 SVGEGT. Note on this clonotype: Its antigen is as yet unknown.

Sequencing of TCR beta was carried out in blood CD8+ and CD4+ T cells. Reverse transcription of roughly 0.45 to 1 ug RNA was carried out with random hexamers. Amplification of TCR beta CDR3 across 54 Vbeta and 13 Jbeta was performed with immunoSEQ multiplex PCR. TCRdb analysed the immunoSEQ multiplex PCR reads with MiXCR anew, one entry per CDR3 protein. The repertoire holds about 150,000 distinct CDR3 sequences, with 94% as singletons. V is TRBV6-2 or TRBV6-3 and J is TRBJ2-2; possible D gene TRBD2, 6 bases. This clonotype originated in a human donor in good health. Material: CD4+ T cells from PBMCs. CDR3: CASSKDSERALNTGELFF. The DNA of the CDR3 is TGTGCCAGCAGTAAAGACAGTGAGCGGGCCCTTAACACCGGGGAGCTGTTTTTT.